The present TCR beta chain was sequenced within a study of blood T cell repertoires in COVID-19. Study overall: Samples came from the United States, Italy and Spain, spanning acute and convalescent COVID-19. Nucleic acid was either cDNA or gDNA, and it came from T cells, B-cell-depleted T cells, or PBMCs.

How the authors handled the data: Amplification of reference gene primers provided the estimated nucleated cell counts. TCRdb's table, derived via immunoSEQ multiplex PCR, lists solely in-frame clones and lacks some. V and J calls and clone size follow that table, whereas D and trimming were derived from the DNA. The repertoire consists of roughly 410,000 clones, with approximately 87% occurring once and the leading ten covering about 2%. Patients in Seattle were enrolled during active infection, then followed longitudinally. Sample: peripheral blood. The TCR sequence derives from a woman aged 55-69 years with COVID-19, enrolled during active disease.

As DNA, the CDR3 is TGCAGCGTTGAAGACCGGGCTGCCGGGCGGGGCACTGAAGCTTTCTTT. It codes for CSVEDRAAGRGTEAFF. The chain joins TRBV29-1 to TRBJ1-1; D is uncertain. Trimming stripped 0 bases from V and 4 bases from J, with 18 bases between. This CDR3 spans 16 amino acids. Germline V lookup: CDR1 SQVTM, CDR2 ANQGSEA.